The rows below give T cell receptor beta chains drawn from one sample of a study of identifying expanded T cells in peripheral blood. Assay used: immunoSEQ multiplex PCR; TCRdb lists only in-frame clones, some missing. The sample holds approximately 59,000 clones; 89% are singletons and the top ten take roughly 3.6%. Sequenced material: blood. These receptors were collected from a person aged 18 to 70 in good health. Each CDR3 is given with its conserved first and last residue. The D gene is left open where the match is weak. Clone size is not always given. Where it is, it says once, few, many or a class for expanded clones.

>few|TRBD1|TRBJ1-2|TRBV5-1
CASSFDREGYTF
TGCGCCAGCAGCTTTGACAGGGAAGGCTACACCTTC
>few|-|TRBJ1-5|TRBV21-1
CASSNLPPLGTGDQPQHF
TGTGCCAGCAGCAATTTGCCCCCGCTCGGGACCGGCGATCAGCCCCAGCATTTT
>-|TRBD2|TRBJ2-7|TRBV11-2
CASSWLSGRSGYEQYF
TGTGCCAGCAGCTGGCTAAGCGGGAGGAGTGGTTACGAGCAGTACTTC
>-|-|TRBJ2-4|TRBV30
CAWTTPVLAKNIQYF
TGTGCCTGGACGACGCCAGTCCTAGCCAAAAACATTCAGTACTTC
>-|-|TRBJ1-3|TRBV27
CASRPSSGNTIYF
TGTGCCAGCAGACCCAGCTCTGGAAACACCATATATTTT
>-|TRBD2|TRBJ2-3|TRBV5-6
CASSRGLGWGDTQYF
TGTGCCAGCAGCCGGGGACTAGGATGGGGAGATACGCAGTATTTT
>-|TRBD2|TRBJ2-5|TRBV18
CASSRGRGQETQYF
TGTGCCAGCTCCCGGGGGAGGGGCCAAGAGACCCAGTACTTC
>-|-|TRBJ2-7|TRBV2
CASSDRAGSYEQYF
TGTGCCAGCAGTGACAGGGCAGGATCCTACGAGCAGTACTTC
>-|-|TRBJ2-5|TRBV28
CASSPTGESQETQYF
TGTGCCAGCAGTCCAACGGGAGAATCCCAAGAGACCCAGTACTTC
>-|TRBD1|TRBJ1-2|TRBV23-1
CASSQSRGQGDYGYTF
TGCGCCAGCAGTCAATCGAGGGGACAGGGTGACTATGGCTACACCTTC
>once|-|TRBJ2-7|TRBV7-2
CASSAGPPGAYEQYF
TGTGCCAGCAGTGCCGGGCCTCCCGGGGCCTACGAGCAGTACTTC
>-|TRBD2|TRBJ2-5|TRBV4-2
CASSQEGLGSRTQYF
TGTGCCAGCAGCCAAGAAGGACTAGGGTCGCGGACCCAGTACTTC